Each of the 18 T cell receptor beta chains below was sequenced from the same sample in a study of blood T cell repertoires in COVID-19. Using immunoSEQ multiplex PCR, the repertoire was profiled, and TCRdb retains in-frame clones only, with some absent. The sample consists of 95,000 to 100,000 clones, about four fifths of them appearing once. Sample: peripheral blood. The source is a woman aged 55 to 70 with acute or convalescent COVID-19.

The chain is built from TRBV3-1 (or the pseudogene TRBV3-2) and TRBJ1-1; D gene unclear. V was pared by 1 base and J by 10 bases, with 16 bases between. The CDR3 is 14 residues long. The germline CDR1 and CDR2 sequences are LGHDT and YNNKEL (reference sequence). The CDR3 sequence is CASSQVRTMSGAFF. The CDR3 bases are TGTGCCAGCAGCCAAGTGCGAACGATGTCCGGAGCTTTCTTT.

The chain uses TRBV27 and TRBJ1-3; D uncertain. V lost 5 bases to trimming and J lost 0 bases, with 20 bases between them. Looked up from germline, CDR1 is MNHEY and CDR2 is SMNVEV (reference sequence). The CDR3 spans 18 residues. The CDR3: CASSLRTPTSSSGNTIYF. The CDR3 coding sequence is TGTGCCAGCAGTCTAAGAACTCCTACCTCGAGCTCTGGAAACACCATATATTTT.

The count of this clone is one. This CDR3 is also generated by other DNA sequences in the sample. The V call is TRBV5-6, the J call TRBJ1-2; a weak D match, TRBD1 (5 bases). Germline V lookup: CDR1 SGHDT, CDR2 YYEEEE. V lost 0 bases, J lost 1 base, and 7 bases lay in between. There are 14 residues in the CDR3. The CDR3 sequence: CASSLGGLNYGYTF. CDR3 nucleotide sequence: TGTGCCAGCAGCTTGGGGGGACTTAACTATGGCTACACCTTC.

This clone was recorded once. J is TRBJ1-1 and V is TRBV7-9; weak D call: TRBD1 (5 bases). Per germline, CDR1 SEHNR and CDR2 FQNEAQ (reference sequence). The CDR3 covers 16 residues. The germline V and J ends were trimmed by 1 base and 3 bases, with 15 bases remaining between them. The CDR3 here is CASSLGLSGGDTEAFF. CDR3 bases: TGTGCCAGCAGCTTAGGTCTTTCTGGAGGGGACACTGAAGCTTTCTTT. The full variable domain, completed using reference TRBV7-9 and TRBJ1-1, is DTGVSQNPRHKITKRGQNVTFRCDPISEHNRLYWYRQTLGQGPEFLTYFQNEAQLEKSRLLSDRFSAERPKGSFSTLEIQRTEQGDSAMYLCASSLGLSGGDTEAFFGQGTRLTVV.

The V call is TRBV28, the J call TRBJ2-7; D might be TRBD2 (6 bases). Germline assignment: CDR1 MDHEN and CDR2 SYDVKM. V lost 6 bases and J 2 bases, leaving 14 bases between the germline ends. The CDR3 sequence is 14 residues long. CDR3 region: CASSPPGTPYEQYF. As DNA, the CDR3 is TGTGCCAGCAGCCCCCCGGGGACTCCCTACGAGCAGTACTTC.

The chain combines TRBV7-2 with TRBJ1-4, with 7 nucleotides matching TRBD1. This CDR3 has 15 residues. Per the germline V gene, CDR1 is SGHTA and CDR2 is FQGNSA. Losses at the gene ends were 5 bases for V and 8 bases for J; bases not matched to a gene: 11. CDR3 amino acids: CASSPRRQGGEKLFF. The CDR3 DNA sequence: TGTGCCAGCAGCCCGCGCCGACAGGGCGGAGAAAAACTGTTTTTT.

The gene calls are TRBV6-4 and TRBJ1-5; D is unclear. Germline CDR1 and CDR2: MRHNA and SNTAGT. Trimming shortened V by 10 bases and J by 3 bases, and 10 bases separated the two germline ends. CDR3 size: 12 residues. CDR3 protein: CAINQSNQPQHF. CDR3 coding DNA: TGTGCCATCAATCAGTCCAATCAGCCCCAGCATTTT.

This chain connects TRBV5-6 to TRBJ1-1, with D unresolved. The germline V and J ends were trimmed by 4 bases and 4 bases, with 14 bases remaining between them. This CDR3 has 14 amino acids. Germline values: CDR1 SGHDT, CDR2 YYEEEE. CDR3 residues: CASSARGRGTEAFF. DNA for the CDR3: TGTGCCAGCAGCGCCCGGGGTCGGGGCACTGAAGCTTTCTTT.

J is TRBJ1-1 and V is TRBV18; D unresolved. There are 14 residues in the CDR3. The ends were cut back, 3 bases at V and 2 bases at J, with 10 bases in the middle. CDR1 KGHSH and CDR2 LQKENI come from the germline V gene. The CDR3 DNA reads TGTGCCAGCTCACCTCGACAAATAAACACTGAAGCTTTCTTT. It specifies CASSPRQINTEAFF.

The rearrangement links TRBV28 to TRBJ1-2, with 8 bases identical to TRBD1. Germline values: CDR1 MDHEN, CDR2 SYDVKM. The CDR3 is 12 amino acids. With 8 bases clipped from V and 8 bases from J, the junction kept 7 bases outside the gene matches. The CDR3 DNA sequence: TGTGCCAGCGAAGGACAGGGTTGGGGCTACACCTTC. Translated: CASEGQGWGYTF.

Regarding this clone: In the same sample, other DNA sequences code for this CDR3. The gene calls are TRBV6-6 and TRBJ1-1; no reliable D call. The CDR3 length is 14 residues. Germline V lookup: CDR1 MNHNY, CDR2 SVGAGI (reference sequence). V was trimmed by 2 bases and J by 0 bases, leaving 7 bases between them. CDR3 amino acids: CASSYAEMNTEAFF. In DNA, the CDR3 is TGTGCCAGCAGTTACGCAGAAATGAACACTGAAGCTTTCTTT.

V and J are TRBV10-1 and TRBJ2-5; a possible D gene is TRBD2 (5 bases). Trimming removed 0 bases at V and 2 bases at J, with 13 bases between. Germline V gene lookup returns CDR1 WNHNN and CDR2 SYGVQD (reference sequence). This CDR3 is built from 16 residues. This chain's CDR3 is CASSESMARGQETQYF. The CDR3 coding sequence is TGCGCCAGCAGTGAGTCGATGGCCCGGGGACAAGAGACCCAGTACTTC.

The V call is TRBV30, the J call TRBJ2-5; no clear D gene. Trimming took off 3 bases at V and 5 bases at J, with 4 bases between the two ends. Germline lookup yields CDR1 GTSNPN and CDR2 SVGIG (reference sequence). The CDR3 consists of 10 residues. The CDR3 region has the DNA TGTGCCTGGAGCTCTGAGACCCAGTACTTC. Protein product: CAWSSETQYF.

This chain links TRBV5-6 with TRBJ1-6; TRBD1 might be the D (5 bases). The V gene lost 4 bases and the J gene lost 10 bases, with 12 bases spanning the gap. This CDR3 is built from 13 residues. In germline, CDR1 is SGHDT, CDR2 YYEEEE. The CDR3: CASSQGVSSPLHF. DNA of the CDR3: TGTGCCAGCAGCCAAGGGGTTAGCTCACCCCTCCACTTT.

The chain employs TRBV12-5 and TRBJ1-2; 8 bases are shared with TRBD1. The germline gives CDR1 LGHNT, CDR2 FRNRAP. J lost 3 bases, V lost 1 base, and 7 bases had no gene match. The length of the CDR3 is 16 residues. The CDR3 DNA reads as TGTGCTAGTGGTTTGGCCTCAGGGGGCGGATACTATGGCTACACCTTC. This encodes CASGLASGGGYYGYTF.

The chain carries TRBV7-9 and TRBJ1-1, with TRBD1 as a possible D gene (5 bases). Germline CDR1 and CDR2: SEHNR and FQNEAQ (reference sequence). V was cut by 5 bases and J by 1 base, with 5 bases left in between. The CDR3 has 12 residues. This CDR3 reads CASSDRNTEAFF. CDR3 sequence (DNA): TGTGCCAGCAGCGACAGGAACACTGAAGCTTTCTTT.

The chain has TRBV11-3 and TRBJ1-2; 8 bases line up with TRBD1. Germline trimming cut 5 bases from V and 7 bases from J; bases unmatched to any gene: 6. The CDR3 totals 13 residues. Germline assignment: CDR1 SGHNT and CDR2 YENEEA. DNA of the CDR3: TGTGCCAGCAGCGTTGGACAGGGCCTTGGCTACACCTTC. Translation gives CASSVGQGLGYTF.

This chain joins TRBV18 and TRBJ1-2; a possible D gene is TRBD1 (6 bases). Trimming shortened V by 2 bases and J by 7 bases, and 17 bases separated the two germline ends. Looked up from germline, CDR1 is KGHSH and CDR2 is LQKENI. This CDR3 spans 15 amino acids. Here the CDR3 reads CASSPYPGDVAGYTF. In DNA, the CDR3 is TGTGCCAGCTCACCATATCCAGGGGACGTCGCTGGCTACACCTTC.